The clone carrying this T cell receptor (beta chain) was observed at least ten times. Its antigen is not known. This sample is drawn from a study of early T cells in non-severe SARS-CoV-2 infection. Study-wide context: Sequenced bulk RNA came from whole blood that was unsorted, and chains were unpaired.

Unique molecular identifiers (one per individual cDNA molecule) were attached. TCRdb recomputed calls from the 5' RACE reads with MiXCR, one row per CDR3 protein. Here the sample spans more than 95,000 distinct CDR3 sequences, about 10% being singletons. Study-wide findings and caveats: Sequences matched to VDJdb favored anti-spike CD8 responses, while private and CD4 specificities were missed.

The CDR3 extends over 15 amino acids. V gave up 6 bases and J gave up 9 bases; unmatched junction bases: 11. Germline values: CDR1 MNHEY, CDR2 SVGEGT. The TCR comes from an adult who was a healthcare worker with PCR-confirmed SARS-CoV-2 infection or an uninfected control (not recorded which). The sequences come from whole blood, collected at baseline. The J gene is TRBJ2-1, the V gene TRBV6-2 or TRBV6-3; 10 positions match TRBD2. CDR3 residues: CASSLSGRNNGEQFF. The CDR3 DNA sequence: TGTGCCAGCAGCCTTAGCGGGAGGAACAACGGTGAGCAGTTCTTC.